Following are 19 T cell receptor beta chains from one sample sequenced in a study of blood T cell repertoires in COVID-19. Profiling relied on immunoSEQ multiplex PCR, and the TCRdb table lists in-frame clones only, not all of them. The data contain 90,000 to 100,000 clones, about 70% of them singletons. The sequenced material came from peripheral blood. The receptors come from a woman aged 60-75 years in a cohort sampled during active or convalescent COVID-19.

This chain links TRBV19 with TRBJ1-2, with 8 bases matching TRBD1. Trimming cost V 4 bases and J 6 bases; bases outside gene matches: 10. CDR1 and CDR2 from the germline V gene are LNHDA and SQIVND (reference sequence). CDR3 size: 15 residues. Here the CDR3 reads CASSNYRGTTNGYTF. In nucleotides, the CDR3 is TGTGCCAGTAGTAACTACAGGGGGACCACCAATGGCTACACCTTC.

The V gene is TRBV5-8, the J gene TRBJ1-2; D is unresolved. The CDR3 sequence is 17 residues long. The V and J ends lost 4 bases and 7 bases respectively, with 26 bases between them. Germline V gene sequence: CDR1 SGHTS, CDR2 YDEGEE. The CDR3 here is CASSPPSVVIRLSGYTF. CDR3 DNA: TGTGCCAGCAGCCCCCCCTCAGTGGTCATCAGGCTAAGTGGCTACACCTTC.

This clone was found a few times. The J gene is TRBJ2-3, the V gene TRBV7-2; D might be TRBD2 (7 bases). The CDR3 spans 15 residues. Trimming removed 3 bases at V and 0 bases at J, with 10 bases between. CDR1 and CDR2 (germline): SGHTA, FQGNSA. The CDR3 loop is CASSLGGRSTDTQYF. The DNA for the CDR3 is TGTGCCAGCAGCTTGGGGGGGCGAAGCACAGATACGCAGTATTTT.

CDR3: CASSPDRVHEQYF. The CDR3 DNA reads as TGTGCCAGCAGCCCCGACAGGGTGCACGAGCAGTACTTC. This chain joins TRBV5-4 and TRBJ2-7, with TRBD1 identical over 7 bases. There are 13 residues in the CDR3. Per germline, CDR1 SGHNT and CDR2 YYREEE (reference sequence). The V gene end was trimmed by 4 bases and the J gene end by 5 bases; junction bases not matched to a gene: 6.

V gene TRBV15 combines with J gene TRBJ2-3, with 12 bases identical to TRBD2. The CDR3 length is 16 residues. V lost 5 bases to trimming and J lost 6 bases; unmatched junction nucleotides: 9. Germline-derived CDR1 and CDR2 are LNHNV and YYDKDF (reference sequence). The CDR3 region has the DNA TGTGCCACCAGCGGAGGGCTAGCGGGGGGGTCCGATACGCAGTATTTT. Translation gives CATSGGLAGGSDTQYF.

The V gene is TRBV15, the J gene TRBJ2-7, with 8 bases matching TRBD1. With 4 bases clipped from V and 6 bases from J, the junction kept 11 bases outside the gene matches. Germline CDR1 LNHNV, CDR2 YYDKDF (reference sequence). The CDR3 has 15 amino acids. CDR3 region: CATSIVGQGKSEQYF. CDR3 bases: TGTGCCACCAGCATTGTAGGACAGGGAAAGTCCGAGCAGTACTTC.

The chain recombines TRBV27 with TRBJ1-6; 7 bases are a match to TRBD1. V trimming: 8 bases; J trimming: 3 bases; junction bases outside the gene matches: 4. The germline CDR1 and CDR2 sequences are MNHEY and SMNVEV (reference sequence). CDR3 size: 14 residues. The DNA for the CDR3 is TGTGCCAGCCGGGGACAGTTCTATAATTCACCCCTCCACTTT. It specifies CASRGQFYNSPLHF.

This clone was picked up one time. In DNA form, the CDR3 reads TGTGCCAGCGCTTCGGTAGAGACCCAGTACTTC. Translating gives CASASVETQYF. This chain joins TRBV6-5 and TRBJ2-5; D gene unclear. Per the germline V gene, CDR1 is MNHEY and CDR2 is SVGAGI. This CDR3 comprises 11 residues. V was cut by 8 bases and J by 4 bases, with 8 bases left in between.

This clone was seen a few times. The chain couples TRBV7-7 to TRBJ2-3; weak D call: TRBD2 (5 bases). Germline CDR1 SSHAT, CDR2 FNYEAQ (reference sequence). The CDR3 extends over 15 amino acids. V lost 2 bases and J 1 base, leaving 10 bases between the germline ends. The CDR3 spells CASSLRWECTDTQYF. The CDR3 nucleotides read TGTGCCAGCAGCTTACGTTGGGAGTGCACAGATACGCAGTATTTT.

The chain has TRBV9 and TRBJ1-3; possible D gene TRBD1, 6 bases. The germline V and J ends were trimmed by 7 bases and 5 bases, with 10 bases remaining between them. CDR3 length equals 12 residues. Germline CDR1 reads SGDLS; CDR2 reads YYNGEE. In nucleotides, the CDR3 is TGTGCCAGCTCAGGGGATCGAAACACCATATATTTT. This gives the protein CASSGDRNTIYF.

This chain links TRBV3-1 (or the pseudogene TRBV3-2) with TRBJ1-3, with D unresolved. This CDR3 region has 14 residues. Trimming removed 0 bases from V and 4 bases from J, with 7 bases in between. The germline V gene has CDR1 LGHDT and CDR2 YNNKEL (reference sequence). CDR3 protein: CASSQDYSGNTIYF. The CDR3 DNA follows: TGTGCCAGCAGCCAAGATTATTCGGGAAACACCATATATTTT.

The V gene is TRBV25-1, the J gene TRBJ2-7, with D possibly being TRBD2 (6 bases). V shed 4 bases and J shed 2 bases, with 9 bases lying between them. The CDR3 contains 13 residues. Looked up from germline, CDR1 is MGHDK and CDR2 is SYGVNS. CDR3 bases: TGTGCCAGCAGTGTCCGGGGGACCTACGAGCAGTACTTC. This translates into CASSVRGTYEQYF.

This chain joins TRBV5-1 and TRBJ2-7; TRBD1 matches at 12 bases. Germline lookup yields CDR1 SGHRS and CDR2 YFSETQ. With 4 bases clipped from V and 7 bases from J, the junction kept 12 bases outside the gene matches. The CDR3 spans 16 residues. DNA for the CDR3: TGCGCCAGCAGCCCGATTCCGGGACAGGGGGCGCGTGAGCAGTACTTC. Translating gives CASSPIPGQGAREQYF.

The chain carries TRBV6-5 and TRBJ1-6; TRBD1 agrees at 7 bases. The length of the CDR3 is 16 residues. V lost 0 bases and J lost 5; bases outside the gene matches: 4. Germline assignment: CDR1 MNHEY and CDR2 SVGAGI. CDR3 amino acids: CASSYSGTANNSPLHF. In DNA, the CDR3 is TGTGCCAGCAGTTACTCCGGGACAGCAAATAATTCACCCCTCCACTTT.

The chain recombines TRBV19 with TRBJ2-1, with 7 bases that match TRBD2. CDR3 length: 15 amino acids. The V and J ends lost 5 bases and 4 bases, in that order; junction bases with no gene match: 8. Germline lookup yields CDR1 LNHDA and CDR2 SQIVND (reference sequence). For the CDR3, the DNA is TGTGCCAGTAGTTCCGGAGGACTAGTTTACAATGAGCAGTTCTTC. It specifies CASSSGGLVYNEQFF. The full variable domain, in which reference TRBV19 and TRBJ2-1 provide the parts outside the CDR3, is DGGITQSPKYLFRKEGQNVTLSCEQNLNHDAMYWYRQDPGQGLRLIYYSQIVNDFQKGDIAEGYSVSREKKESFPLTVTSAQKNPTAFYLCASSSGGLVYNEQFFGPGTRLTVL.

This rearrangement joins TRBV7-9 to TRBJ1-2; TRBD1 agrees at 8 bases. The ends lost 5 bases at V and 8 bases at J; junction bases unmatched: 10. The CDR3 has 14 amino acids. CDR1 SEHNR and CDR2 FQNEAQ come from the germline V gene (reference sequence). The CDR3 loop is CASSRTGIGSGYTF. CDR3 sequence (DNA): TGTGCCAGCAGCAGGACAGGGATTGGGAGCGGCTACACCTTC.

In the case of this clone: Being one base from a much bigger clone, this may be a read error. The chain joins TRBV7-3 to TRBJ2-3; 8 nucleotides agree with TRBD2. The CDR3 runs 15 residues. J was trimmed by 1 base and V by 0 bases; bases with no gene match: 0. CDR1 is SGHTA, CDR2 FQGTGA, per germline. CDR3 DNA sequence: TGTGCCAGCAGCTTAACTAGCGGGGGCACAGATACGCAGTATTTT. Protein sequence: CASSLTSGGTDTQYF.

The chain recombines TRBV11-2 with TRBJ2-1; 9 nucleotides align to TRBD1. Looked up from germline, CDR1 is SGHAT and CDR2 is FQNNGV. The length of the CDR3 is 13 residues. The junction had 5 bases not matched to a gene; V was cut back by 5 bases and J by 9 bases. The CDR3, as DNA: TGTGCCAGCAGCCCGGACAGGGGTGCTGAGCAGTTCTTC. Amino acids: CASSPDRGAEQFF.

This rearrangement joins TRBV5-1 to TRBJ1-1, with TRBD1 identical over 9 bases. Germline trimming cut 4 bases from V and 1 base from J; bases unmatched to any gene: 2. Germline CDR1 reads SGHRS; CDR2 reads YFSETQ. This CDR3 comprises 14 residues. CDR3 amino acids: CASSPGQGNTEAFF. CDR3 bases: TGCGCCAGCAGCCCGGGACAGGGGAACACTGAAGCTTTCTTT.